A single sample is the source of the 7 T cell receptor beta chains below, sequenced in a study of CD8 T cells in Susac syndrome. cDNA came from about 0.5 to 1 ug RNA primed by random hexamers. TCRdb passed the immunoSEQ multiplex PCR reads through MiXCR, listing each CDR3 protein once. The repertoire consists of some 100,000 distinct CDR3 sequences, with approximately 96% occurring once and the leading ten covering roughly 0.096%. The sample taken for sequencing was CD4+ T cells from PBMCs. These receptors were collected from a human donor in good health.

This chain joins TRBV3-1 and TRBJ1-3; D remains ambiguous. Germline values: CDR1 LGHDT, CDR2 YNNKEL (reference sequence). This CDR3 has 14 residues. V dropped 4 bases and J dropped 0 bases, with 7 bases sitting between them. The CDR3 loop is CASSPQVSGNTIYF. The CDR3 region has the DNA TGTGCCAGCAGCCCTCAGGTCTCTGGAAACACCATATATTTT.

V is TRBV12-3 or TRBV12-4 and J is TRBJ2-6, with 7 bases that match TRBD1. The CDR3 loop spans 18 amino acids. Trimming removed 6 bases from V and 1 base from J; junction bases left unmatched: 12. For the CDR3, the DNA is TGTGCCAGCAGATCCTTCGGGACAGATGTTTCTGGGGCCAACGTCCTGACTTTC. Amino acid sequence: CASRSFGTDVSGANVLTF.

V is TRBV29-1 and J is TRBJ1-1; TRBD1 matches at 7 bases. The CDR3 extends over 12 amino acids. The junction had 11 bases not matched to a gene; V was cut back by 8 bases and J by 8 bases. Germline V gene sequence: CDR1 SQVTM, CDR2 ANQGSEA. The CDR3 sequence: CSSLRDSGEAFF. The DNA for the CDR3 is TGCAGCTCTCTCCGGGACAGTGGGGAAGCTTTCTTT.

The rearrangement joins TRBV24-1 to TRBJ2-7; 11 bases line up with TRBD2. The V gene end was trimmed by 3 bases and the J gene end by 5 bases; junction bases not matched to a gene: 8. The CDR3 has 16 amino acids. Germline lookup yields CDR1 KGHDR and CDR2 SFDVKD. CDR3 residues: CATSDRSSGGLDEQYF. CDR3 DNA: TGTGCCACCAGTGATCGATCTAGCGGGGGGCTGGACGAGCAGTACTTC.

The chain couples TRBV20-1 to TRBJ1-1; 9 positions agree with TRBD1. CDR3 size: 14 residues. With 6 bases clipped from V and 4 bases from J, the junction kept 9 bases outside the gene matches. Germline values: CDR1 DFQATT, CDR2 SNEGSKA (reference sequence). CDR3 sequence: CSAVQGAQSTEAFF. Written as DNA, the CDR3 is TGCAGTGCAGTACAGGGGGCGCAAAGCACTGAAGCTTTCTTT.

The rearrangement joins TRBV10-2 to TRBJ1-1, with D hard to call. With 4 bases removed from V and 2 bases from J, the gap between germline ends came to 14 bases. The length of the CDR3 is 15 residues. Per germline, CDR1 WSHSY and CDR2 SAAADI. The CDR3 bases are TGCGCCAGCAGTGGCCGGGCGACGGGCAACACTGAAGCTTTCTTT. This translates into CASSGRATGNTEAFF.

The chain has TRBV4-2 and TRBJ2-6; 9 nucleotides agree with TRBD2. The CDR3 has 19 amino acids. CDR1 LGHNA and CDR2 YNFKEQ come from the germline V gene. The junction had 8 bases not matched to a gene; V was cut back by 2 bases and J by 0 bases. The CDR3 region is CASSQTLAGYYSGANVLTF. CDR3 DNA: TGTGCCAGCAGCCAAACACTAGCGGGTTACTACTCTGGGGCCAACGTCCTGACTTTC.